This T cell receptor beta chain is drawn from a study of beta chain features in type 1 diabetes (dated by TCRdb to 2017 to 2018). At the level of the whole study: No differences in mean age, gender distribution, total cell number or subset yield were found between patients and healthy donors. A total of just under 110,000,000 sorted cells were examined across all samples, and RNA yield correlated strongly with the number of cells per subset. In the study, TCRB repertoires of sorted circulating CD4+ T cell subsets from recently diagnosed type 1 diabetes patients were compared with those of matched healthy donors. Regulatory and stem cell-like memory subsets were isolated from only 8 patients and about 8 healthy donors, whereas naive and central memory subsets came from all 30 or so donors. Beyond this particular receptor, the publication reports: Shorter templates might be favored by PCR, yet because patient and control samples were amplified and corrected together, any such skew would affect both groups equally. In all four CD4+ subsets, TCRB CDR3 length was moderately but significantly shorter in type 1 diabetes patients. Naive, central memory and regulatory TCRB repertoires appeared more similar among patients than among healthy donors. Because cDNA was sequenced instead of genomic DNA, highly expressing activated cells could be over-represented, though the groups showed no difference in activation or CD3 levels. HLA sub-analyses involved small numbers of individuals, so any influence of HLA type on TCRB rearrangement remained unresolved. Patients with type 1 diabetes made fewer insertions and deleted more nucleotides at VDJ recombination sites, implying thymic rearrangement abnormalities.

The entire isolated RNA was reverse transcribed using the High Capacity cDNA Reverse Transcription Kit, and thus expressed TCRB transcripts were sequenced. Naive, central memory and regulatory T cell samples underwent deep immunoSEQ sequencing, averaging roughly 3.4 million total reads per sample. Sorted cells were lysed in RLT buffer, and RNA was extracted using DNase-treated RNeasy Micro or Mini kits according to cell number. Each cell subset was processed separately to prevent cross-contamination, with patient and healthy donor samples processed together. TCRB sequences were amplified from cDNA with the immunoSEQ multiplex PCR, producing 87-bp fragments spanning the CDR3 region. Amplicons were sequenced on the Illumina HiSeq platform. The authors processed their data as follows. PCR bias was corrected computationally using synthetic template baselines, and reads within Hamming distance 2 were collapsed, with unmergeable singletons discarded. Reads were aligned against IMGT so that V, D and J genes, CDR3 length and insertions or deletions at six rearrangement sites could be assigned. Within each subset, clonotype counts were normalized to sorted cell number, and only after that were true diversity and Gini coefficients computed with the tcR R package. Repertoire sharing was quantified using the overlap coefficient calculated on TCRB nucleotide sequences. As a proxy for the pre-selection repertoire, out-of-frame TCRB sequences from naive cells were analyzed. TCRdb took over this immuneACCESS table, retaining in-frame rearrangements with V and J assigned. Such tables are incomplete; in checked studies, under half of the missing clones stem from an unresolved V gene, and the remainder is unexplained. V, J and clone size were drawn from that table, and D and trimming were deduced from the DNA. The sample profile shows about 360,000 clones; approximately 12% of them were found once. Approximately 0.015% of the sample comes from the top ten.

This clone was detected a few times. No antigen is known for it. Base qualities are not at hand, and no much larger clone is one base apart. A distance of 2 bases separates the germline ends of V and J, which lose 1 base and 5 bases respectively. CDR1 and CDR2 are drawn from the germline V gene: SGHRS, YFSETQ. Inclusive of the bounding cysteine and phenylalanine, the CDR3 is 11 residues long. The DNA shown is the 33-base CDR3, in frame from base 1. Each donor gave one peripheral blood draw, about 110 mL on average, collected into heparinised tubes. Using a panel that included CD45RO, CCR7, CD25, CD127, CD95 and CD27, naive, central memory, regulatory and stem cell-like memory CD4+ T cells were sorted on a BD FACSAria II. All sorted populations exceeded 95% purity. PBMCs were isolated right away by Lymphoprep density gradient centrifugation and were stained directly, without culture. So that batch effects would be minimized, each experiment stained and sorted samples in pairs, pairing one healthy donor with one patient.

The sequence derives from a man aged 18 to 30 in good health. The sample consisted of naive CD4+ T cells from blood. What this sample's cell subset or site label stands for: true naive CD4+ T cells. The rearranged chain carries TRBV5-1 and TRBJ2-3; a confident D gene designation cannot be given. The sequenced DNA is TGCGCCAGCAGCTTGCGAGATACGCAGTATTTT. Translated, it reads CASSLRDTQYF. The entire variable domain, with the stretches around the CDR3 drawn from the reference TRBV5-1 and TRBJ2-3 proteins, is KAGVTQTPRYLIKTRGQQVTLSCSPISGHRSVSWYQQTPGQGLQFLFEYFSETQRNKGNFPGRFSGRQFSNSRSEMNVSTLELGDSALYLCASSLRDTQYFGPGTRLTVL.